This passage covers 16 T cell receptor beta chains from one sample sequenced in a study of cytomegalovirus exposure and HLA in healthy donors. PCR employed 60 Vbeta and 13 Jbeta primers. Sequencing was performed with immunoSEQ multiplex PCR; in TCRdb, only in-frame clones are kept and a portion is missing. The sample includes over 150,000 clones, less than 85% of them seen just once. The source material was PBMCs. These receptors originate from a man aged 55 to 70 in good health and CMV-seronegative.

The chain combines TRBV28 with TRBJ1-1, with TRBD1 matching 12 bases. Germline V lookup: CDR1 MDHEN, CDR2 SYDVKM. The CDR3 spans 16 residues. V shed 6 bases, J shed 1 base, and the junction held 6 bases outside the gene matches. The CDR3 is CASSLRDRGPNTEAFF. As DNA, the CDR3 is TGTGCCAGCAGCCTCCGGGACAGGGGGCCGAACACTGAAGCTTTCTTT.

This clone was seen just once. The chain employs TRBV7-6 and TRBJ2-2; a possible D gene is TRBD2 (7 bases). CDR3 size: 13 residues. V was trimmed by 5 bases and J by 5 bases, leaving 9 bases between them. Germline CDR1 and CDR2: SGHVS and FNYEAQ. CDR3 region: CASSRGATGELFF. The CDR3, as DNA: TGTGCCAGCAGCCGGGGGGCTACCGGGGAGCTGTTTTTT.

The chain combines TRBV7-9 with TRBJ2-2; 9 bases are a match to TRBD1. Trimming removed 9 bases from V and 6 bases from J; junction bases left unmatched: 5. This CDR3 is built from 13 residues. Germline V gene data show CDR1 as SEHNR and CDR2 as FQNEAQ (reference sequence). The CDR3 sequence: CARRTGAAGELFF. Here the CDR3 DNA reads TGTGCCAGACGGACAGGGGCGGCCGGGGAGCTGTTTTTT. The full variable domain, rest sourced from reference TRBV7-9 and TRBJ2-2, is DTGVSQNPRHKITKRGQNVTFRCDPISEHNRLYWYRQTLGQGPEFLTYFQNEAQLEKSRLLSDRFSAERPKGSFSTLEIQRTEQGDSAMYLCARRTGAAGELFFGEGSRLTVL.

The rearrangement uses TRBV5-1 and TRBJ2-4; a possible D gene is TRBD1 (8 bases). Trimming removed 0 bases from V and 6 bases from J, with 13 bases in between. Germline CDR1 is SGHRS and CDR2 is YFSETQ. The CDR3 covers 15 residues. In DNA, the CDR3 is TGCGCCAGCAGCTTGGGGACAGGGACTACAAACATTCAGTACTTC. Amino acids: CASSLGTGTTNIQYF.

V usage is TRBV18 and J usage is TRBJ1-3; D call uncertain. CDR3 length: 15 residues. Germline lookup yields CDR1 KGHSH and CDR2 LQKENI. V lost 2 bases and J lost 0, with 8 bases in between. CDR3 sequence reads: CASSPGVGSGNTIYF. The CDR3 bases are TGTGCCAGCTCACCAGGAGTCGGCTCTGGAAACACCATATATTTT.

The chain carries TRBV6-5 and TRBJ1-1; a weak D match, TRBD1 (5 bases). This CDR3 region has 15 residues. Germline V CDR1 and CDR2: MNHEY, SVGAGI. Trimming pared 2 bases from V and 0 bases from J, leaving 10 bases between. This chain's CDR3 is CASSYGASLNTEAFF. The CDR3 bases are TGTGCCAGCAGTTACGGGGCCAGCCTGAACACTGAAGCTTTCTTT.

CDR3: CASSPPGGWSETQYF. CDR3 DNA sequence: TGTGCCAGCAGCCCCCCAGGGGGGTGGTCGGAGACCCAGTACTTC. This sequence joins TRBV7-8 and TRBJ2-5, with D perhaps TRBD1 (7 bases). The CDR3 consists of 15 residues. Germline V lookup: CDR1 SGHVS, CDR2 FQNEAQ. V lost 5 bases to trimming and J lost 5 bases, with 18 bases between them.

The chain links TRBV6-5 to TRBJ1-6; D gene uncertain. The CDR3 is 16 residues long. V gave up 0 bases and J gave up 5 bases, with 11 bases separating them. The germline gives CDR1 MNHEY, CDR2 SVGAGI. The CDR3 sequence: CASSYSMQVNNSPLHF. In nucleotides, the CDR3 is TGTGCCAGCAGTTACTCGATGCAGGTGAATAATTCACCCCTCCACTTT.

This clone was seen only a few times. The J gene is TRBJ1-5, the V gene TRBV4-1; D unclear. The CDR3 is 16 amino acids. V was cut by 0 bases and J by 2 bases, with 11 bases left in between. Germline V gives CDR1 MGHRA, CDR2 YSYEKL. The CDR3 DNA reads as TGCGCCAGCAGCCAAGATGTTCCAGGTGGCAATCAGCCCCAGCATTTT. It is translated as CASSQDVPGGNQPQHF.

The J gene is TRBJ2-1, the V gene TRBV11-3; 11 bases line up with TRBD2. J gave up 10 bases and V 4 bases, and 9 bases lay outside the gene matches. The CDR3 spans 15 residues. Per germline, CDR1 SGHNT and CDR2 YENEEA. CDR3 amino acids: CASSSTPGLAVEQFF. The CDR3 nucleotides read TGTGCCAGCAGCTCTACACCGGGACTAGCGGTAGAGCAGTTCTTC.

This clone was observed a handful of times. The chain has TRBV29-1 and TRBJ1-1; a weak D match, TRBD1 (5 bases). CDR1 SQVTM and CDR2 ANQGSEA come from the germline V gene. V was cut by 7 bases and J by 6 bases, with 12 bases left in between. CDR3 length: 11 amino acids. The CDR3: CSASVGPEAFF. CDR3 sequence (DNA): TGCAGCGCCAGTGTGGGGCCTGAAGCTTTCTTT.

CDR3 amino acids: CASSPPQGVGPYEQYF. CDR3 coding DNA: TGTGCCAGCAGTCCACCACAGGGGGTGGGTCCCTACGAGCAGTACTTC. The chain has TRBV28 and TRBJ2-5, with TRBD1 matching 8 bases. The J call may be wrong; the DNA end is better matched by TRBJ2-7. The germline V gene encodes CDR1 MDHEN and CDR2 SYDVKM. The CDR3 loop spans 16 amino acids.

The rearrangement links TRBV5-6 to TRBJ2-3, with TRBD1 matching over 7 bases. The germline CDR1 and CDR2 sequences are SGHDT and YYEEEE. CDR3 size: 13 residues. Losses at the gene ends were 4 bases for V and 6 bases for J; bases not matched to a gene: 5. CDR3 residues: CASSGTGVDTQYF. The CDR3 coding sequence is TGTGCCAGCAGCGGAACAGGGGTGGATACGCAGTATTTT. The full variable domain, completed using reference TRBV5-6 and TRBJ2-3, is DAGVTQSPTHLIKTRGQQVTLRCSPKSGHDTVSWYQQALGQGPQFIFQYYEEEERQRGNFPDRFSGHQFPNYSSELNVNALLLGDSALYLCASSGTGVDTQYFGPGTRLTVL.

The CDR3 DNA is TGTGCCAGCAGTGAAGCACAGGGAGGCACAGATACGCAGTATTTT. It yields the protein CASSEAQGGTDTQYF. The V and J genes are TRBV6-1 and TRBJ2-3; D is perhaps TRBD1 (6 bases). CDR1 is MNHNS and CDR2 is SASEGT in the germline V gene. V was pared by 0 bases and J by 1 base, with 8 bases between. The CDR3 is made up of 15 amino acids.

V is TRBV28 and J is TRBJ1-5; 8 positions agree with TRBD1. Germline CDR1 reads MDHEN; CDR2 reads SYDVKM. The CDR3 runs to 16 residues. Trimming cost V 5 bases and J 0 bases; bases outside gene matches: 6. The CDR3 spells CASSPQGAGSNQPQHF. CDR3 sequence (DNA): TGTGCCAGCAGTCCCCAGGGGGCCGGTAGCAATCAGCCCCAGCATTTT.

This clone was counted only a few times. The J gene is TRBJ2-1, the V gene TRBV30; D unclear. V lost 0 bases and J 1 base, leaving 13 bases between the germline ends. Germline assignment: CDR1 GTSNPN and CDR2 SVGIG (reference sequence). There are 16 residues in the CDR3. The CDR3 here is CAWSVSPARSYNEQFF. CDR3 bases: TGTGCCTGGAGTGTATCTCCAGCGAGGTCCTACAATGAGCAGTTCTTC.